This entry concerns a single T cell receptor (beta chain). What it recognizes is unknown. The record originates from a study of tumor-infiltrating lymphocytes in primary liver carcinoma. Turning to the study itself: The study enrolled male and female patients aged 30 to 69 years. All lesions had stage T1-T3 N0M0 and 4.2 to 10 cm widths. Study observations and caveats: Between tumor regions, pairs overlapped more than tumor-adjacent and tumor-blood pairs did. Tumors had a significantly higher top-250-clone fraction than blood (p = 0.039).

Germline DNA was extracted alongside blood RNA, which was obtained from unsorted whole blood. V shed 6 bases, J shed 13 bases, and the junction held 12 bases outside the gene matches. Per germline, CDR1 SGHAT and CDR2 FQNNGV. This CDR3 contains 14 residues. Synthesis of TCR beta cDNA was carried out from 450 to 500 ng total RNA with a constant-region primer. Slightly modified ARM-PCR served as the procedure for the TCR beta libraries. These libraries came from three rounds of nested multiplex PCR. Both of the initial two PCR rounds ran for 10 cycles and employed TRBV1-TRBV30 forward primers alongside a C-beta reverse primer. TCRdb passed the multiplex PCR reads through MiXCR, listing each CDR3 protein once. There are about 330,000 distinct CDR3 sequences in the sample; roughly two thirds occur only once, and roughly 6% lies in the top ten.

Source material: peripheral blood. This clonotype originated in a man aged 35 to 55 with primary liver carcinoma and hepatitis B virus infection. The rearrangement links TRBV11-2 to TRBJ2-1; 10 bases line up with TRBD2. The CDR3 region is CASSPDWASGSQFF. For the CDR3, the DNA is TGTGCCAGCAGTCCCGACTGGGCTAGCGGGAGCCAGTTCTTC.